The 3 T cell receptor beta chains listed next were all sequenced from one sample in a study of CD8 T cells in Susac syndrome. 0.5 to 1 ug RNA was reverse transcribed with random hexamers. MiXCR was run by TCRdb on the immunoSEQ multiplex PCR reads, yielding one entry per CDR3 protein. This sample has some 100,000 distinct CDR3 sequences, with approximately 93% found just once. The source material was CD4+ T cells from PBMCs. The source is a human donor with multiple sclerosis.

The chain joins TRBV12-3 or TRBV12-4 to TRBJ1-2; D is uncertain. CDR3 length: 14 residues. The V end lost 3 bases, the J end lost 0 bases, and 8 bases lay between the germline ends. CDR3 coding DNA: TGTGCCAGCAGTTTGGCAGGAGCTAACTATGGCTACACCTTC. This codes for CASSLAGANYGYTF.

This rearrangement joins TRBV7-9 to TRBJ1-2; D is perhaps TRBD1 (6 bases). The CDR3 is made up of 16 amino acids. Trimming removed 0 bases at V and 4 bases at J, with 15 bases between. Germline V gene sequence: CDR1 SEHNR, CDR2 FQNEAQ (reference sequence). The CDR3 reads CASSLAGTKDAYGYTF. As DNA, the CDR3 is TGTGCCAGCAGCTTAGCCGGGACAAAAGACGCCTATGGCTACACCTTC.

This clonotype was found once. The V gene is TRBV20-1, the J gene TRBJ2-6; D unresolved. V was cut by 3 bases and J by 0 bases, with 6 bases left in between. CDR3 length equals 14 residues. Germline V gene lookup returns CDR1 DFQATT and CDR2 SNEGSKA (reference sequence). CDR3 nucleotides: TGCAGTGCTAGGCCTAACTCTGGGGCCAACGTCCTGACTTTC. This translates into CSARPNSGANVLTF.